This T cell receptor beta chain was obtained from a study of T cells expressing NK-cell markers. The germline CDR1 and CDR2 sequences are SGHRS and YFSETQ. The CDR3 spans 15 residues. TCRdb re-called the 5' RACE reads and gives one entry per CDR3 protein, without DNA. The clone table shows some 390,000 distinct CDR3 sequences, with the ten largest holding around a tenth. Whole-study results and caveats: The same clonotypes also predominated in the CD3+CD56-NKG2C+ fraction of several donors. In a handful of donors, dominant NKG2C+ clonotypes were roughly 1.0-8% of CD8+ T cells.

About this clonotype itself: Its antigen is unidentified.

Sequenced material: blood T cells: a sorted CD56 or NKG2C T cell subset, CD4+ or CD8+ T cells, or bulk PBMC T cells (not recorded which). V is TRBV5-1 and J is TRBJ2-5; TCRdb selects TRBD1, and the lack of DNA leaves this call unchecked. The TCR sequence derives from a woman aged 50 to 65 in good health. CDR3 in amino acids: CASSLPGSYQETQYF.